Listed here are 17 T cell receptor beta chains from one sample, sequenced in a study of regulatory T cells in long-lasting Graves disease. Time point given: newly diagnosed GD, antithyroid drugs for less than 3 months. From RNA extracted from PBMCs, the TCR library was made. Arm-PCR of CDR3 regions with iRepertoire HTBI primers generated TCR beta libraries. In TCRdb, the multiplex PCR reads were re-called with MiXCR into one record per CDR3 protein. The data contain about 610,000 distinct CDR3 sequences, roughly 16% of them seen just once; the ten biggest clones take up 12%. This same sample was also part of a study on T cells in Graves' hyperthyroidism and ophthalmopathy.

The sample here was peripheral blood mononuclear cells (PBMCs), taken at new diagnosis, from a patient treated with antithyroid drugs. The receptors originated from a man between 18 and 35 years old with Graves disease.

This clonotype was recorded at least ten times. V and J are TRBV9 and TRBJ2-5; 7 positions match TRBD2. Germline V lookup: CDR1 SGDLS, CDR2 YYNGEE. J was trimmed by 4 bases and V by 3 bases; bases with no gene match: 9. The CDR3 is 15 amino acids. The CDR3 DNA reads TGTGCCAGCAGCGGCGGGGAGGGCCATCGAGAGACCCAGTACTTC. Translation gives CASSGGEGHRETQYF. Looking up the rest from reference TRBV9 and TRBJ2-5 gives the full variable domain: DSGVTQTPKHLITATGQRVTLRCSPRSGDLSVYWYQQSLDQGLQFLIQYYNGEERAKGNILERFSAQQFPDLHSELNLSSLELGDSALYFCASSGGEGHRETQYFGPGTRLLVL.

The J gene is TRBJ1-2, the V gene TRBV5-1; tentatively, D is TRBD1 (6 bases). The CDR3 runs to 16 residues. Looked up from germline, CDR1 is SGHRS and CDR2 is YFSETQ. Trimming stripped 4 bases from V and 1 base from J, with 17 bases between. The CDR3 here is CASSPPGADVNYGYTF. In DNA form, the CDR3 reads TGCGCCAGCAGCCCCCCGGGGGCAGACGTTAACTATGGCTACACCTTC. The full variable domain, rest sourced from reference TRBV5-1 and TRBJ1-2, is KAGVTQTPRYLIKTRGQQVTLSCSPISGHRSVSWYQQTPGQGLQFLFEYFSETQRNKGNFPGRFSGRQFSNSRSEMNVSTLELGDSALYLCASSPPGADVNYGYTFGSGTRLTVV.

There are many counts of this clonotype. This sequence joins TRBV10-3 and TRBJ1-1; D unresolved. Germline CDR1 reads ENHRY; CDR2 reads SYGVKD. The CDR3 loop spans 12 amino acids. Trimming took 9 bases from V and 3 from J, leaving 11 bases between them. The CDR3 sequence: CAISGGDTEAFF. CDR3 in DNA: TGTGCCATTTCCGGCGGGGACACTGAAGCTTTCTTT.

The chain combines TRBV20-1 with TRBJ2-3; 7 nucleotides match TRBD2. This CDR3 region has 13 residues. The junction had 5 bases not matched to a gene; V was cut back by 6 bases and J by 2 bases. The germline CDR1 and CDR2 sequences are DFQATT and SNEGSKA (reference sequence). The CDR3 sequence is CSAPSGVTDTQYF. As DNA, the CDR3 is TGCAGTGCCCCTAGCGGAGTCACAGATACGCAGTATTTT.

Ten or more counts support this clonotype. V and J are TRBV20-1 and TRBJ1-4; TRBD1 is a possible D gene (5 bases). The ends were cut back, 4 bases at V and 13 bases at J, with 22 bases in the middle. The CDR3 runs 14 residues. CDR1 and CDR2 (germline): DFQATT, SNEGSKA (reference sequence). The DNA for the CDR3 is TGCAGTGCTAAGGGGTGGACATCGACGGATTTACTGTTTTTT. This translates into CSAKGWTSTDLLFF.

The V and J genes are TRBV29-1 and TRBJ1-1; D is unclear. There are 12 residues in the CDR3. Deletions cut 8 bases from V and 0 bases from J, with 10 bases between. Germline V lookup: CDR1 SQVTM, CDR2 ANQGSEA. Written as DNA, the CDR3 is TGCAGCCTGGAAGAGCTGAACACTGAAGCTTTCTTT. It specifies CSLEELNTEAFF.

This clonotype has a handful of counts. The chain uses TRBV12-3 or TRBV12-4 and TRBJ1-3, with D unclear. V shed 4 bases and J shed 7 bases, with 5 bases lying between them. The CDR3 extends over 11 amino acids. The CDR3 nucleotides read TGTGCCAGCAGTTACATCAACACCATATATTTT. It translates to CASSYINTIYF.

CDR3: CASSSPLGGARNMEGGTQYF. The CDR3 bases are TGTGCCAGCAGCTCACCCCTGGGCGGGGCTCGCAACATGGAGGGGGGTACGCAGTATTTT. The chain has TRBV7-9 and TRBJ2-3; the D call may be TRBD1 or TRBD2 (6 bases each). This CDR3 region has 20 residues. From germline, CDR1 is SEHNR and CDR2 FQNEAQ (reference sequence). V gave up 4 bases and J gave up 8 bases, with 34 bases separating them.

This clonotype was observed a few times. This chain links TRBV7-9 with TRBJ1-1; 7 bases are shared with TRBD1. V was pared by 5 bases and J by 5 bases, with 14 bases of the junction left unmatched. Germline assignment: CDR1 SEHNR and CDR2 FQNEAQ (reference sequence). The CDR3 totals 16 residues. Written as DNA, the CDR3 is TGTGCCAGCAGCGCAGCCGGGACAGCGAGAGGGACTGAAGCTTTCTTT. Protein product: CASSAAGTARGTEAFF.

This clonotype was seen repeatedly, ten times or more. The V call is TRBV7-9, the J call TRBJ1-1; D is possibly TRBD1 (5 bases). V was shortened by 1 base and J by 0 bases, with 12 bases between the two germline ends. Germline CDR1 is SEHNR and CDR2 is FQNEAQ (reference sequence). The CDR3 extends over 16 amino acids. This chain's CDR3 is CASSLGWAGLNTEAFF. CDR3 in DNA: TGTGCCAGCAGCTTAGGGTGGGCAGGGTTGAACACTGAAGCTTTCTTT.

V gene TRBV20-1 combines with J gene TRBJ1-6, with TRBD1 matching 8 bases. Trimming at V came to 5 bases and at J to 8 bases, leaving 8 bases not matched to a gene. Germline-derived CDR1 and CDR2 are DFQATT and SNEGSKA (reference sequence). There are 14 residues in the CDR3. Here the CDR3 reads CSAARTGRYSPLHF. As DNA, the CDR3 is TGCAGTGCTGCTCGGACAGGGCGGTATTCACCCCTCCACTTT.

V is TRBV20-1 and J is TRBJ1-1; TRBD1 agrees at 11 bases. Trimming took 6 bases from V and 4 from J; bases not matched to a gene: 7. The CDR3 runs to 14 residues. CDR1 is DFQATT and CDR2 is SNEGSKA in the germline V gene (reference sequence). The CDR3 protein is CSAVAGQGGTEAFF. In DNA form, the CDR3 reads TGCAGTGCGGTCGCGGGACAGGGGGGCACTGAAGCTTTCTTT.

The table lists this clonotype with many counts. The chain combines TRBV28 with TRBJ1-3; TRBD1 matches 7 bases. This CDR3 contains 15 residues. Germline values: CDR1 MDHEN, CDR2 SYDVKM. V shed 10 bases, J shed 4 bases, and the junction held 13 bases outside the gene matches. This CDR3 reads CAISRGSKSGNTIYF. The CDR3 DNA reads TGTGCCATCTCCAGGGGGTCGAAGTCGGGAAACACCATATATTTT. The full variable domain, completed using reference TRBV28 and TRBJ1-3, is DVKVTQSSRYLVKRTGEKVFLECVQDMDHENMFWYRQDPGLGLRLIYFSYDVKMKEKGDIPEGYSVSREKKERFSLILESASTNQTSMYLCAISRGSKSGNTIYFGEGSWLTVV.

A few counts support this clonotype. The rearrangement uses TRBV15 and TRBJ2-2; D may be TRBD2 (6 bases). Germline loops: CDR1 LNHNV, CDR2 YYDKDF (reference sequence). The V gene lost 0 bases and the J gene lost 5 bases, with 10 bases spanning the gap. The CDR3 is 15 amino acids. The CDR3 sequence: CATSRDLGGTGELFF. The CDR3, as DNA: TGTGCCACCAGCAGAGATCTGGGGGGAACCGGGGAGCTGTTTTTT.

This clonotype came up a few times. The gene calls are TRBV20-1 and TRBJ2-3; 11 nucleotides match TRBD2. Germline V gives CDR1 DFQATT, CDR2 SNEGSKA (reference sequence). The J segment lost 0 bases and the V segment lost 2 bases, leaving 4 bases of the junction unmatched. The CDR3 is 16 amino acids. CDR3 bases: TGCAGTGCTAGAAAGCTAGCGGGAGGTAGCACAGATACGCAGTATTTT. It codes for CSARKLAGGSTDTQYF.

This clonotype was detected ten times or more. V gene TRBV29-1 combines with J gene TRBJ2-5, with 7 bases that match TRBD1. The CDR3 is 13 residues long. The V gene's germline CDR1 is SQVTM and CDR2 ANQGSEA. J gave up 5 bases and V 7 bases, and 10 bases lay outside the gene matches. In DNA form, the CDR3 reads TGCAGCGCCATGACAGGGACCGGTGAGACCCAGTACTTC. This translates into CSAMTGTGETQYF.

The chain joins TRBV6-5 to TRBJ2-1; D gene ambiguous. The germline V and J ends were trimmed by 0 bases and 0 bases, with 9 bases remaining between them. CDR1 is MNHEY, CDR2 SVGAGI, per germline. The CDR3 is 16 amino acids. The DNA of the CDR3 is TGTGCCAGCAGTTACTCCTCTAAGAGCTCCTACAATGAGCAGTTCTTC. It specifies CASSYSSKSSYNEQFF.